Listed below are T cell receptor beta chains from one sample, sequenced in a study of blood T cell repertoires in COVID-19. Method: immunoSEQ multiplex PCR; TCRdb's copy keeps in-frame clones and lacks some. The profile covers about 670,000 clones, with approximately 90% appearing a single time and roughly 0.26% taken by the ten largest. Sequenced input: peripheral blood. The receptor set was obtained from a woman between 18 and 29 years old with acute or convalescent COVID-19. Both conserved end residues are part of each CDR3. D genes are given only for firm matches. A clone size is listed for some rows: how often the clone was seen (once, few, many), or a class if it is expanded.

J: TRBJ2-2; V: TRBV4-3; size: -; D: -; CDR3: CASSASPMGQNTGELFF; DNA: TGCGCCAGCAGTGCCTCGCCAATGGGACAGAACACCGGGGAGCTGTTTTTT
J: TRBJ2-1; V: TRBV28; size: once; D: -; CDR3: CASRKGTYTYNEQFF; DNA: TGTGCCAGCAGGAAAGGGACTTATACCTACAATGAGCAGTTCTTC
J: TRBJ1-6; V: TRBV2; size: -; D: TRBD1; CDR3: CASIWDSSYNSPLHF; DNA: TGTGCCAGCATTTGGGACAGCTCCTATAATTCACCCCTCCACTTT
J: TRBJ1-4; V: TRBV18; size: once; D: TRBD1; CDR3: CASSRGTGVDEKLFF; DNA: TGTGCCAGCTCACGAGGGACAGGGGTTGATGAAAAACTGTTTTTT
J: TRBJ2-7; V: TRBV4-3; size: -; D: -; CDR3: CASSQDPTGSRYEQYF; DNA: TGCGCCAGCAGCCAAGACCCGACAGGTAGTCGCTACGAGCAGTACTTC
J: TRBJ1-2; V: TRBV27; size: few; D: TRBD1; CDR3: CASPTRTGGWLWGYTF; DNA: TGTGCCAGCCCGACTAGGACAGGGGGTTGGCTATGGGGCTACACCTTC
J: TRBJ2-3; V: TRBV3-1/TRBV3-2; size: -; D: TRBD2; CDR3: CASSQTGGSTDTQYF; DNA: TGTGCCAGCAGCCAGACGGGGGGGAGCACAGATACGCAGTATTTT
J: TRBJ1-5; V: TRBV5-3; size: few; D: TRBD1; CDR3: CARSLLPRDRFLYSNQPQHF; DNA: TGTGCCAGAAGCTTATTACCCAGGGACAGATTTCTCTATAGCAATCAGCCCCAGCATTTT
J: TRBJ2-1; V: TRBV29-1; size: -; D: TRBD2; CDR3: CSVGGTGYNEQFF; DNA: TGCAGCGTGGGGGGGACGGGTTACAATGAGCAGTTCTTC
J: TRBJ2-7; V: TRBV15; size: -; D: -; CDR3: CATSTGNSYEQYF; DNA: TGTGCCACCAGCACAGGGAATTCCTACGAGCAGTACTTC
J: TRBJ1-4; V: TRBV18; size: once; D: -; CDR3: CASSPRRGSEKLFF; DNA: TGTGCCAGCTCACCAAGGCGGGGGAGTGAAAAACTGTTTTTT
J: TRBJ2-7; V: TRBV25-1; size: -; D: -; CDR3: CASTGYSLYEQYF; DNA: TGTGCCAGCACGGGGTATTCCCTTTACGAGCAGTACTTC
J: TRBJ1-2; V: TRBV12-3/TRBV12-4; size: -; D: -; CDR3: CASSRQANYGYTF; DNA: TGTGCCAGCAGCCGACAGGCCAACTATGGCTACACCTTC
J: TRBJ1-3; V: TRBV7-9; size: -; D: -; CDR3: CASSLVSVRVGSIYF; DNA: TGTGCCAGCAGCTTAGTTTCGGTCAGGGTCGGATCCATATATTTT
J: TRBJ2-7; V: TRBV27; size: -; D: -; CDR3: CASSLFGTLAYEQYF; DNA: TGTGCCAGCAGTTTATTCGGGACACTAGCCTACGAGCAGTACTTC
J: TRBJ2-1; V: TRBV3-1/TRBV3-2; size: -; D: TRBD2; CDR3: CASSQDRLAAYNEQFF; DNA: TGTGCCAGCAGCCAAGATAGACTAGCGGCGTACAATGAGCAGTTCTTC
J: TRBJ2-2; V: TRBV24-1; size: -; D: -; CDR3: CATGGHTGELFF; DNA: TGTGCCACCGGAGGGCACACCGGGGAGCTGTTTTTT
J: TRBJ1-2; V: TRBV5-4; size: once; D: TRBD1; CDR3: CASSLVAGGGGYSGYTF; DNA: TGTGCCAGCAGCTTGGTAGCAGGGGGAGGAGGTTACAGTGGCTACACCTTC
J: TRBJ1-2; V: TRBV21-1; size: once; D: -; CDR3: CASSKGTANYGYTF; DNA: TGTGCCAGCAGCAAAGGGACAGCTAACTATGGCTACACCTTC
J: TRBJ1-5; V: TRBV19; size: -; D: -; CDR3: CASSPDAGSNQPQHF; DNA: TGTGCCAGTAGTCCCGACGCAGGGAGCAATCAGCCCCAGCATTTT
J: TRBJ1-2; V: TRBV6-5; size: -; D: -; CDR3: CASSRSSVYGYTF; DNA: TGTGCCAGCAGCCGGAGTTCTGTCTATGGCTACACCTTC
J: TRBJ1-6; V: TRBV4-3; size: -; D: -; CDR3: CASSQVEYNSPLHF; DNA: TGCGCCAGCAGCCAAGTGGAGTATAATTCACCCCTCCACTTT
J: TRBJ2-1; V: TRBV13; size: -; D: TRBD2; CDR3: CASRTGGPNEQFF; DNA: TGTGCCAGCAGGACGGGGGGGCCCAATGAGCAGTTCTTC
J: TRBJ1-2; V: TRBV25-1; size: -; D: -; CDR3: CASSSGPGTFF; DNA: TGTGCCAGCAGTTCCGGTCCCGGGACATTCTTC
J: TRBJ1-5; V: TRBV2; size: -; D: -; CDR3: CASIGDSNQPQHF; DNA: TGTGCCAGCATCGGAGATAGCAATCAGCCCCAGCATTTT
J: TRBJ1-5; V: TRBV24-1; size: -; D: -; CDR3: CATSDGGWQPQHF; DNA: TGTGCCACCAGTGATGGGGGGTGGCAGCCCCAGCATTTT
J: TRBJ2-7; V: TRBV7-8; size: -; D: TRBD1; CDR3: CASSRLWTGMNEQYF; DNA: TGTGCCAGCAGCCGCCTTTGGACAGGGATGAACGAGCAGTACTTC
J: TRBJ1-4; V: TRBV4-1; size: -; D: -; CDR3: CASSQASVEKLFF; DNA: TGCGCCAGCAGCCAAGCCTCCGTCGAAAAACTGTTTTTT
J: TRBJ1-2; V: TRBV9; size: -; D: TRBD1; CDR3: CASSGEWSGGPRYTF; DNA: TGTGCCAGCAGCGGGGAGTGGTCAGGGGGCCCGCGCTACACCTTC
J: TRBJ1-4; V: TRBV4-1; size: -; D: TRBD1; CDR3: CASSQLQTGGLSNEKLFF; DNA: TGCGCCAGCAGCCAATTGCAAACAGGGGGCCTATCTAATGAAAAACTGTTTTTT
J: TRBJ1-1; V: TRBV7-9; size: -; D: -; CDR3: CASSLSYTEAFF; DNA: TGTGCCAGCAGCTTATCATACACTGAAGCTTTCTTT
J: TRBJ1-5; V: TRBV12-3/TRBV12-4; size: few; D: -; CDR3: CASRRAGEQPQHF; DNA: TGTGCCAGCAGGCGCGCAGGGGAACAGCCCCAGCATTTT
J: TRBJ2-3; V: TRBV3-1/TRBV3-2; size: -; D: -; CDR3: CASSLLATDTQYF; DNA: TGTGCCAGCAGCCTACTAGCAACAGATACGCAGTATTTT
J: TRBJ1-2; V: TRBV7-2; size: -; D: -; CDR3: CASSLGGVYGYTF; DNA: TGTGCCAGCAGCTTAGGGGGGGTCTATGGCTACACCTTC
J: TRBJ2-2; V: TRBV24-1; size: once; D: -; CDR3: CATSDPWGSGLGTGELFF; DNA: TGTGCCACCAGTGATCCATGGGGTTCAGGGTTAGGCACCGGGGAGCTGTTTTTT
J: TRBJ2-7; V: TRBV7-2; size: -; D: TRBD2; CDR3: CASNPASGSTYEQYF; DNA: TGTGCCAGCAACCCGGCTAGCGGGTCCACCTACGAGCAGTACTTC
J: TRBJ1-5; V: TRBV27; size: once; D: TRBD1; CDR3: CASSSGTGFIQPQHF; DNA: TGTGCCAGCAGCTCAGGGACAGGGTTTATCCAGCCCCAGCATTTT
J: TRBJ1-1; V: TRBV27; size: -; D: -; CDR3: CASSLEAEAFF; DNA: TGTGCCAGCAGTTTAGAGGCGGAAGCTTTCTTT
J: TRBJ1-2; V: TRBV25-1; size: -; D: -; CDR3: CASRTAYGYTF; DNA: TGTGCCAGCAGGACAGCTTATGGCTACACCTTC
J: TRBJ1-1; V: TRBV10-3; size: -; D: -; CDR3: CATGHLNTEAFF; DNA: TGTGCCACGGGACACTTGAACACTGAAGCTTTCTTT
J: TRBJ1-1; V: TRBV2; size: -; D: TRBD1; CDR3: CASSPEGAYTEAFF; DNA: TGTGCCAGCAGCCCCGAGGGGGCGTACACTGAAGCTTTCTTT
J: TRBJ1-2; V: TRBV6-5; size: -; D: -; CDR3: CASRTGSNYGYTF; DNA: TGTGCCAGCAGGACAGGCTCTAACTATGGCTACACCTTC
J: TRBJ1-4; V: TRBV4-1; size: -; D: -; CDR3: CASSQDGGRNEKLFF; DNA: TGCGCCAGCAGCCAAGATGGCGGTCGTAATGAAAAACTGTTTTTT
J: TRBJ1-2; V: TRBV30; size: -; D: -; CDR3: CAGKYRDSFSGYTF; DNA: TGTGCCGGGAAGTACAGGGATTCTTTCTCTGGCTACACCTTC
J: TRBJ1-2; V: TRBV2; size: -; D: TRBD1; CDR3: CAIRQGSNYGYTF; DNA: TGTGCCATTCGACAGGGATCCAACTATGGCTACACCTTC
J: TRBJ2-2; V: TRBV7-2; size: -; D: TRBD2; CDR3: CASGSRLTSSFTGELFF; DNA: TGTGCCAGCGGCTCCAGGTTGACTAGCTCTTTTACCGGGGAGCTGTTTTTT
J: TRBJ1-1; V: TRBV7-9; size: -; D: -; CDR3: CASRDSSFREAFF; DNA: TGTGCCAGCAGGGACAGTTCGTTCCGGGAAGCTTTCTTT
J: TRBJ1-6; V: TRBV7-9; size: -; D: -; CDR3: CASSQGRGNSPLHF; DNA: TGTGCCAGCAGCCAAGGCAGGGGAAATTCACCCCTCCACTTT
J: TRBJ2-3; V: TRBV2; size: -; D: -; CDR3: CAAKRAVSTDTQYF; DNA: TGTGCCGCCAAAAGAGCGGTTAGCACAGATACGCAGTATTTT
J: TRBJ1-2; V: TRBV6-5; size: -; D: -; CDR3: CASSYSVRRADYGYTF; DNA: TGTGCCAGCAGTTACTCGGTGAGGAGAGCTGACTATGGCTACACCTTC
J: TRBJ1-1; V: TRBV6-6; size: few; D: -; CDR3: CASSLQGLGTEAFF; DNA: TGTGCCAGCAGCCTACAGGGATTAGGGACTGAAGCTTTCTTT